These T cell receptor beta chains were read from a single sample in a study of blood T cell repertoires in COVID-19. Clones were read by immunoSEQ multiplex PCR, and TCRdb kept only the in-frame ones, dropping some. The sample has just over 650,000 clones; 85% to 90% are singletons. The sequencing input was peripheral blood. These receptors originate from a woman aged 18-30 years with acute or convalescent COVID-19. Both conserved end residues are part of each CDR3. The order of the fields is clone size, V gene, D gene, J gene, CDR3 protein, CDR3 DNA. A D gene is named only where the DNA matches it firmly. Size is stated for part of the rows, as once, few or many counts, or as a class when the clone is expanded.

NA	TRBV29-1	NA	TRBJ1-2	CSVGLADYGYTF	TGCAGCGTTGGGTTAGCTGACTATGGCTACACCTTC
NA	TRBV24-1	NA	TRBJ1-2	CATSDLHEGYTF	TGTGCCACCAGTGATTTGCACGAGGGCTACACCTTC
NA	TRBV27	TRBD1	TRBJ1-5	CASSPQRGTGGAGNQPQHF	TGTGCCAGCAGTCCGCAAAGAGGGACAGGGGGCGCAGGGAATCAGCCCCAGCATTTT
NA	TRBV7-2	NA	TRBJ1-1	CASSLISDTEAFF	TGTGCCAGCAGCTTAATCAGCGACACTGAAGCTTTCTTT
NA	TRBV29-1	TRBD1	TRBJ1-1	CSFSVGQGSEAFF	TGCAGCTTCTCTGTGGGACAGGGGTCTGAAGCTTTCTTT
NA	TRBV9	NA	TRBJ2-1	CASSVGIGEQFF	TGTGCCAGCAGCGTAGGGATCGGGGAGCAGTTCTTC
NA	TRBV2	NA	TRBJ2-3	CASSEDRGRADTQYF	TGTGCCAGCAGTGAAGACAGGGGGAGGGCAGATACGCAGTATTTT
NA	TRBV7-9	TRBD1	TRBJ2-7	CASSWKTGTGINYEQYF	TGTGCCAGCAGCTGGAAGACCGGGACAGGGATTAACTACGAGCAGTACTTC
once	TRBV15	NA	TRBJ1-4	CATSRDLLGGGGNEKLFF	TGTGCCACCAGCAGAGATCTTTTAGGGGGAGGGGGTAATGAAAAACTGTTTTTT
few	TRBV19	TRBD1	TRBJ1-1	CASTTGGLTEAFF	TGTGCCAGTACCACAGGGGGCCTCACTGAAGCTTTCTTT
NA	TRBV6-5	NA	TRBJ2-1	CASSRDNEQFF	TGTGCCAGCAGTCGCGACAATGAGCAGTTCTTC
NA	TRBV7-8	NA	TRBJ1-2	CASSLRPAGTNYGYTF	TGTGCCAGCAGCCTCCGTCCGGCAGGGACAAACTATGGCTACACCTTC
NA	TRBV2	TRBD2	TRBJ2-3	CASSESSGGGANTQYF	TGTGCCAGCAGTGAGTCGAGCGGCGGGGGGGCGAATACGCAGTATTTT
NA	TRBV5-5	NA	TRBJ1-4	CASSQPPRGMGKLFF	TGTGCCAGCAGCCAACCCCCGCGGGGTATGGGTAAACTGTTTTTT
NA	TRBV30	NA	TRBJ2-1	CAWMPDSAGQFF	TGTGCCTGGATGCCAGACTCCGCGGGGCAGTTCTTC
NA	TRBV5-5	TRBD1	TRBJ1-3	CASSLARQGIWTGNTIYF	TGTGCCAGCAGCTTGGCGCGACAGGGAATCTGGACGGGAAACACCATATATTTT
NA	TRBV6-2/TRBV6-3	NA	TRBJ1-5	CASSYVQGLGFVVGQPQHF	TGTGCCAGCAGTTACGTCCAGGGTTTAGGATTTGTGGTCGGTCAGCCCCAGCATTTT
NA	TRBV5-1	NA	TRBJ2-1	CASSLPGTRNEQFF	TGCGCCAGCAGCCTTCCGGGGACTCGCAATGAGCAGTTCTTC
once	TRBV11-2	NA	TRBJ1-2	CASSLATAYGYTF	TGTGCCAGCAGCTTAGCGACAGCCTATGGCTACACCTTC
few	TRBV9	NA	TRBJ1-3	CASSRSAGPSSGNTIYF	TGTGCCAGCAGCCGATCCGCGGGACCAAGCTCTGGAAACACCATATATTTT
NA	TRBV5-1	NA	TRBJ1-6	CASSLDRVLSPLHF	TGCGCCAGCAGCTTGGACAGGGTCCTTTCACCCCTCCACTTT
few	TRBV30	NA	TRBJ1-6	CAWSSRAGSPLHF	TGTGCCTGGAGTAGCAGGGCTGGTTCACCCCTCCACTTT
once	TRBV7-2	NA	TRBJ1-2	CASSSLGDWPRGYTF	TGTGCCAGCAGCTCCCTGGGGGACTGGCCTCGGGGCTACACCTTC
NA	TRBV5-1	TRBD1	TRBJ1-2	CASSVDRASSGYTF	TGCGCCAGCAGCGTCGACAGGGCGTCTTCTGGCTACACCTTC
NA	TRBV30	NA	TRBJ1-1	CAWTPTKILDVNTEAFF	TGTGCCTGGACCCCGACAAAGATATTGGATGTGAACACTGAAGCTTTCTTT
once	TRBV2	NA	TRBJ1-2	CASCDRAVGYTF	TGTGCCAGCTGTGACCGAGCGGTCGGCTACACCTTC
NA	TRBV7-3	TRBD1	TRBJ1-5	CASSCTGARQPQHF	TGTGCCAGCAGCTGTACAGGGGCGCGTCAGCCCCAGCATTTT
few	TRBV11-2	TRBD1	TRBJ2-2	CASSWTGADTGELFF	TGTGCCAGCAGCTGGACAGGGGCTGACACCGGGGAGCTGTTTTTT
NA	TRBV5-4	TRBD1	TRBJ1-1	CASSRGQGTEAFF	TGTGCCAGCAGCCGGGGACAGGGGACTGAAGCTTTCTTT
NA	TRBV29-1	TRBD1	TRBJ1-2	CSVGGQGAYGYTF	TGCAGCGTTGGGGGACAGGGGGCGTATGGCTACACCTTC
NA	TRBV19	NA	TRBJ1-3	CASSMEVLTGNTIYF	TGTGCCAGTAGTATGGAGGTGCTGACTGGAAACACCATATATTTT
NA	TRBV9	NA	TRBJ2-7	CASSVVPLGGAGEQYF	TGTGCCAGCAGCGTAGTCCCCCTTGGCGGGGCGGGCGAGCAGTACTTC
NA	TRBV6-6	NA	TRBJ2-4	CASSRTYRVEAKNIQYF	TGTGCCAGCAGTCGGACCTACAGGGTTGAGGCCAAAAACATTCAGTACTTC
NA	TRBV29-1	NA	TRBJ1-1	CSASNTEAFF	TGCAGCGCCTCGAACACTGAAGCTTTCTTT
once	TRBV5-6	TRBD1	TRBJ1-4	CASSGPDRAKLFF	TGTGCCAGCAGCGGACCGGACAGGGCGAAACTGTTTTTT
NA	TRBV25-1	NA	TRBJ1-2	CASSEWVGATYGYTF	TGTGCCAGCAGTGAATGGGTGGGGGCAACCTATGGCTACACCTTC
NA	TRBV27	NA	TRBJ1-2	CASSPTRGEGSLGYGYTF	TGTGCCAGCAGTCCCACCCGGGGGGAAGGATCCCTCGGCTATGGCTACACCTTC
NA	TRBV28	TRBD2	TRBJ2-2	CASSRGTIHTGELFF	TGTGCCAGCAGTCGGGGGACTATCCACACCGGGGAGCTGTTTTTT
NA	TRBV5-6	TRBD1	TRBJ1-5	CASSNTGGGQPQHF	TGTGCCAGCAGCAACACAGGGGGCGGTCAGCCCCAGCATTTT
NA	TRBV2	TRBD1	TRBJ1-5	CASSETGSNQPQHF	TGTGCCAGCAGTGAGACAGGGAGCAATCAGCCCCAGCATTTT
NA	TRBV3-1/TRBV3-2	TRBD1	TRBJ2-3	CASSQGTGQYF	TGTGCCAGCAGCCAAGGGACAGGGCAGTATTTT
NA	TRBV9	NA	TRBJ1-1	CASSVGGVTMNTEAFF	TGTGCCAGCAGCGTGGGCGGGGTTACAATGAACACTGAAGCTTTCTTT
NA	TRBV7-9	NA	TRBJ1-1	CASSVGLQNTEAFF	TGTGCCAGCAGCGTGGGACTGCAGAACACTGAAGCTTTCTTT
NA	TRBV24-1	TRBD1	TRBJ2-7	CATSDPRTGAYEQYF	TGTGCCACCAGTGATCCTCGGACAGGAGCCTACGAGCAGTACTTC
once	TRBV28	TRBD1	TRBJ1-2	CASSFVTGTGYTF	TGTGCCAGCAGTTTTGTGACAGGGACTGGCTACACCTTC
NA	TRBV6-5	NA	TRBJ1-6	CASSTEKSYNSPLHF	TGTGCCAGCAGTACTGAGAAATCCTATAATTCACCCCTCCACTTT
NA	TRBV24-1	TRBD1	TRBJ1-5	CATSDSGTGGEDYQPQHF	TGTGCCACCAGTGATTCCGGGACAGGGGGAGAGGACTATCAGCCCCAGCATTTT
NA	TRBV28	TRBD2	TRBJ2-7	CASTRASGVYEQYF	TGTGCCAGCACCAGGGCTAGCGGGGTTTACGAGCAGTACTTC